This T cell receptor (beta chain) came from a study of T cell responses to AZD1222 COVID-19 vaccine. Notes on the study in general: Dominant at 160-218 and 743-854, vaccine-associated CD4 TCRs also spanned spike.

This clone was detected a few times. The antigen is undetermined. The assay was immunoSEQ multiplex PCR, and TCRdb's table has in-frame clones only and misses some. This sample has about 94,000 clones, with around 84% found just once. V lost 2 bases and J 3 bases, leaving 8 bases between the germline ends. Germline values: CDR1 SGHVS, CDR2 FQNEAQ. This CDR3 has 13 amino acids. The J gene is TRBJ2-7, the V gene TRBV7-8; D is ambiguous. The source is an adult who received the AZD1222 COVID-19 vaccine. Material: peripheral blood, obtained 28 days after the second AZD1222 dose. As DNA, the CDR3 is TGTGCCAGCAGCTTACAGGTTCACTACGAGCAGTACTTC. It yields the protein CASSLQVHYEQYF.